This TCR beta chain is drawn from a study of T cells in Graves' hyperthyroidism and ophthalmopathy. Points from the study as a whole: Among thyroid clonotypes expanded above 0.001, most also appeared in blood.

RNA transcripts yielded amplified TCR beta CDR3 regions. The HTBI set primed first-round TCR CDR3 RT-PCR. TCRdb re-derived calls from the multiplex PCR reads in MiXCR, one entry per CDR3 protein. This sample yields 250,000 to 300,000 distinct CDR3 sequences, of which about 14% are seen a single time; 7.8% belongs to the top ten. Per germline, CDR1 MDHEN and CDR2 SYDVKM. V lost 7 bases and J lost 1, with 14 bases in between. The length of the CDR3 is 15 residues. Used for diagnoses were clinical symptoms, serum thyroxine and TRAb, thyroid ultrasound and orbital computed tomography. A roughly 9.3 ml volume of fresh peripheral blood provided the PBMCs. Turning to this clonotype: Its target is unknown.

The clonotype comes from a woman between 25 and 40 years old with Graves' hyperthyroidism that later progressed to Graves' ophthalmopathy. The J gene is TRBJ1-5, the V gene TRBV28; D is undetermined. The sequencing sample was made of blood. The CDR3 spells CASTWVRGSNQPQHF. CDR3 DNA sequence: TGTGCCAGCACCTGGGTCCGCGGGAGCAATCAGCCCCAGCATTTT.